Below are 5 T cell receptor beta chains sequenced from a single sample in a study of a mutant IDH1 vaccine in newly diagnosed glioma. Stated time point: baseline, week 1 (first vaccination visit). This sample's treatment: pre-vaccination baseline after standard-of-care therapy. The table came from immunoSEQ multiplex PCR; TCRdb's copy has only in-frame clones and leaves some out. The top ten clones hold 10% of a sample with some 15,000 clones, 70% to 80% of them seen once. The source material was PBMCs, sampled from a glioma patient treated with radiotherapy, temozolomide or both. All receptors come from a man aged 35 to 55 with glioma.

The chain couples TRBV7-9 to TRBJ2-5, with D perhaps matching TRBD1 (5 bases). CDR3 length equals 12 residues. V was pared by 6 bases and J by 4 bases, with 9 bases between. CDR1 and CDR2 from the germline V gene are SEHNR and FQNEAQ (reference sequence). The CDR3 loop is CASRSGRETQYF. CDR3 sequence (DNA): TGTGCCAGCAGATCAGGGCGAGAGACCCAGTACTTC.

The chain uses TRBV5-4 and TRBJ2-7; TRBD1 matches 8 bases. The junction had 10 bases not matched to a gene; V was cut back by 6 bases and J by 5 bases. CDR3 length equals 14 residues. Germline CDR1 SGHNT, CDR2 YYREEE (reference sequence). The CDR3 nucleotides are TGTGCCAGCAACACAGACAGGGGTTTCGACGAGCAGTACTTC. Its translation: CASNTDRGFDEQYF.

The gene calls are TRBV18 and TRBJ2-1, with D possibly TRBD2 on 6 matching bases. V lost 0 bases and J 4 bases, leaving 13 bases between the germline ends. This CDR3 comprises 16 residues. In germline, CDR1 is KGHSH, CDR2 LQKENI. The CDR3, as DNA: TGTGCCAGCTCACCACCGGACCTAGCGAGGTACAATGAGCAGTTCTTC. Protein product: CASSPPDLARYNEQFF. Drawing the rest from reference TRBV18 and TRBJ2-1, the complete variable domain is NAGVMQNPRHLVRRRGQEARLRCSPMKGHSHVYWYRQLPEEGLKFMVYLQKENIIDESGMPKERFSAEFPKEGPSILRIQQVVRGDSAAYFCASSPPDLARYNEQFFGPGTRLTVL.

This clone was recorded once. The chain uses TRBV5-1 and TRBJ1-4; TRBD1 might be the D (6 bases). V was trimmed by 4 bases and J by 2 bases, leaving 12 bases between them. The CDR3 has 15 amino acids. Germline V gene lookup returns CDR1 SGHRS and CDR2 YFSETQ. The CDR3 region is CASSPTGATNEKLFF. The CDR3 bases are TGCGCCAGCAGCCCGACGGGGGCGACTAATGAAAAACTGTTTTTT.

The count of this clone is one. The chain is built from TRBV5-8 and TRBJ2-7; TRBD1 aligns across 10 bases. J was trimmed by 2 bases and V by 4 bases; bases with no gene match: 9. Per germline, CDR1 SGHTS and CDR2 YDEGEE. The CDR3 is made up of 16 amino acids. The CDR3 sequence: CASSPEGTGATYEQYV. CDR3 nucleotide sequence: TGTGCCAGCAGCCCCGAAGGGACAGGGGCCACCTACGAGCAGTACGTC.